This is a list of T cell receptor beta chains from one sample in a study of blood T cell repertoires in COVID-19. Assay used: immunoSEQ multiplex PCR; TCRdb lists only in-frame clones, some missing. The sample has about 220,000 clones, roughly 84% seen once. Sequencing was done on a sample of PBMCs or T cells enriched from blood (not recorded which). All receptors derive from a woman in her forties who had recovered from COVID-19. CDR3s include the opening cysteine and the closing phenylalanine or tryptophan. A D gene is named only where the DNA matches it firmly. Expanded clones are given a class, and other clones once, few, many or no size at all.

J gene | D gene | clone size | V gene | CDR3 protein | CDR3 DNA
TRBJ1-1 | - | once | TRBV27 | CASSPATRTEAFF | TGTGCCAGCAGTCCTGCAACGCGCACTGAAGCTTTCTTT
TRBJ1-1 | - | - | TRBV7-9 | CASSLVPWGRGDTEAFF | TGTGCCAGCAGCTTAGTGCCCTGGGGGCGCGGCGACACTGAAGCTTTCTTT
TRBJ1-3 | TRBD1 | - | TRBV11-3 | CASSRTRDRDRNTIYF | TGTGCCAGCAGCCGTACGAGAGACAGGGACCGAAACACCATATATTTT
TRBJ1-5 | - | - | TRBV24-1 | CATSEESNQPQHF | TGTGCCACCAGTGAGGAGAGCAATCAGCCCCAGCATTTT
TRBJ1-4 | - | - | TRBV7-6 | CASSLLQGEDVKLFF | TGTGCCAGCAGCTTACTCCAGGGCGAAGATGTAAAACTGTTTTTT
TRBJ2-7 | TRBD2 | - | TRBV4-1 | CASSQEFTSGRTEQYF | TGCGCCAGCAGCCAAGAATTCACTAGCGGGAGAACCGAGCAGTACTTC
TRBJ2-2 | TRBD2 | - | TRBV7-2 | CASSFPAGTSKNTGELFF | TGTGCCAGCAGCTTCCCCGCCGGGACTAGCAAAAACACCGGGGAGCTGTTTTTT
TRBJ2-7 | TRBD2 | - | TRBV27 | CASSLLAGGQYEQYF | TGTGCCAGCAGTTTATTAGCGGGAGGCCAATACGAGCAGTACTTC
TRBJ1-1 | - | - | TRBV5-4 | CASSPGGRITEAFF | TGTGCCAGCAGCCCCGGGGGAAGGATCACTGAAGCTTTCTTT
TRBJ1-1 | - | - | TRBV5-1 | CASSLGDNQDTEAFF | TGCGCCAGCAGCTTGGGGGACAATCAGGACACTGAAGCTTTCTTT
TRBJ1-6 | - | - | TRBV3-1/TRBV3-2 | CASSQLSNSPLHF | TGTGCCAGCAGCCAGCTCAGTAATTCACCCCTCCACTTT
TRBJ1-1 | - | - | TRBV15 | CATSRGATTEAFF | TGTGCCACCAGCAGAGGGGCAACGACTGAAGCTTTCTTT
TRBJ1-5 | - | - | TRBV12-2 | CASRSHSQSQPQHF | TGTGCAAGTCGCTCCCACAGTCAAAGTCAGCCCCAGCATTTT
TRBJ2-3 | - | - | TRBV28 | CASSSNRRVRTQYF | TGTGCCAGCAGTTCAAATCGCAGGGTGCGTACGCAGTATTTT
TRBJ2-7 | - | large | TRBV5-1 | CASSSEPGLKIQYF | TGCGCCAGCAGTTCCGAACCGGGACTCAAAATCCAGTACTTC
TRBJ1-2 | TRBD1 | - | TRBV5-4 | CASSPGTGNYGYIF | TGTGCCAGCAGCCCGGGGACAGGGAACTATGGCTACATCTTC
TRBJ1-2 | - | once | TRBV5-1 | CASSSLRLPNYGYTF | TGCGCCAGCAGCAGCCTCAGACTACCTAACTATGGCTACACCTTC
TRBJ2-1 | TRBD1 | few | TRBV9 | CASSAGTGVFYEQFF | TGTGCCAGCAGCGCCGGGACAGGGGTCTTCTATGAGCAGTTCTTC
TRBJ1-3 | - | - | TRBV4-1 | CASAQQGADTIYF | TGCGCCAGCGCCCAACAGGGAGCGGACACCATATATTTT
TRBJ2-3 | TRBD2 | - | TRBV3-1/TRBV3-2 | CASSPGLEADTQYF | TGTGCCAGCAGCCCGGGACTAGAGGCAGATACGCAGTATTTT
TRBJ2-7 | TRBD2 | once | TRBV11-2 | CASSPISREGGYEQYF | TGTGCCAGCAGCCCCATCTCTCGGGAGGGCGGCTACGAGCAGTACTTC
TRBJ1-5 | TRBD1 | - | TRBV7-9 | CASSYDGTGINQPQHF | TGTGCCAGCAGCTACGATGGGACAGGAATCAATCAGCCCCAGCATTTT
TRBJ1-3 | - | - | TRBV28 | CASSYQGTGNTIYF | TGTGCCAGCAGTTATCAGGGGACCGGAAACACCATATATTTT
TRBJ1-2 | TRBD1 | - | TRBV18 | CASSPKVSGTGSVTYGYTF | TGTGCCAGCTCACCAAAAGTATCCGGGACAGGGTCCGTAACCTATGGCTACACCTTC
TRBJ1-1 | - | - | TRBV7-2 | CASRSIGGARNTEAFF | TGTGCCAGCAGGTCTATTGGGGGGGCGCGGAACACTGAAGCTTTCTTT
TRBJ2-7 | TRBD2 | - | TRBV13 | CASSLRGGLAGHYEQYF | TGTGCCAGCAGCTTACGGGGGGGACTAGCGGGCCACTACGAGCAGTACTTC
TRBJ2-7 | TRBD1 | - | TRBV28 | CASLTPGQSYEQYF | TGTGCCAGCCTGACCCCGGGACAGTCCTACGAGCAGTACTTC
TRBJ2-4 | TRBD2 | few | TRBV15 | CATSRDTSGLAKNIQYF | TGTGCCACCAGCAGAGACACTAGCGGACTAGCCAAAAACATTCAGTACTTC
TRBJ1-2 | - | - | TRBV3-1/TRBV3-2 | CASSQDRNSFGYTF | TGTGCCAGCAGCCAAGACAGGAACTCCTTTGGCTACACCTTC
TRBJ1-3 | - | once | TRBV29-1 | CSVQGGPGNTIYF | TGCAGCGTCCAGGGTGGGCCTGGAAACACCATATATTTT
TRBJ2-5 | TRBD2 | once | TRBV4-1 | CASSHGTSGSFQETQYF | TGCGCCAGCAGCCACGGGACTAGCGGCTCTTTCCAAGAGACCCAGTACTTC
TRBJ1-4 | - | - | TRBV3-1/TRBV3-2 | CASSQEAVKKLFF | TGTGCCAGCAGCCAAGAGGCTGTAAAAAAACTGTTTTTT
TRBJ1-3 | - | - | TRBV2 | CASSEAGTIYF | TGTGCCAGCAGTGAGGCCGGGACCATATATTTT
TRBJ2-1 | TRBD2 | - | TRBV18 | CASSRLAGGSNEQFF | TGTGCCAGCTCAAGACTAGCGGGAGGATCCAATGAGCAGTTCTTC
TRBJ1-4 | - | once | TRBV4-1 | CASSQDRGARRGLFF | TGCGCCAGCAGCCAAGATCGTGGGGCCCGGAGGGGACTGTTTTTT
TRBJ2-1 | - | - | TRBV10-1 | CASRNGKRVYNEQFF | TGCGCCAGCAGAAATGGGAAGCGGGTGTACAATGAGCAGTTCTTC
TRBJ1-5 | TRBD1 | - | TRBV2 | CASRQQGAFVNQPQHF | TGTGCCAGCCGACAACAGGGGGCCTTTGTCAATCAGCCCCAGCATTTT
TRBJ1-6 | - | - | TRBV20-1 | CSASPTQRREYSPLHF | TGCAGTGCTAGTCCGACCCAGCGCAGGGAATACTCACCCCTCCACTTT
TRBJ1-4 | - | - | TRBV9 | CASSATGATNEKLFF | TGTGCCAGCAGCGCGACGGGTGCGACTAATGAAAAACTGTTTTTT
TRBJ2-3 | - | - | TRBV6-5 | CATIAPQPTDTQYF | TGTGCCACAATCGCACCACAACCCACAGATACGCAGTATTTT
TRBJ2-3 | - | - | TRBV15 | CATSRGGEDTQYF | TGTGCCACCAGCAGAGGGGGGGAAGATACGCAGTATTTT
TRBJ2-7 | TRBD1 | - | TRBV7-8 | CASSQNAGGFYEQYF | TGTGCCAGCAGCCAGAACGCAGGGGGTTTCTACGAGCAGTACTTC
TRBJ1-2 | - | - | TRBV5-5 | CASSLDRVYGYTF | TGTGCCAGCAGCTTGGACAGGGTCTATGGCTACACCTTC
TRBJ2-3 | TRBD1 | once | TRBV4-1 | CASSPRQGTDTQYF | TGCGCCAGCAGCCCCCGACAGGGTACAGATACGCAGTATTTT
TRBJ1-2 | - | once | TRBV3-1/TRBV3-2 | CASSLQSGGVLHTF | TGTGCCAGCAGCCTACAAAGCGGGGGAGTCTTGCACACCTTC
TRBJ1-2 | TRBD1 | - | TRBV6-5 | CASSSPGQGASGYTF | TGTGCCAGCAGTTCTCCGGGACAGGGGGCTTCTGGCTACACCTTC
TRBJ2-7 | TRBD2 | - | TRBV30 | CASELAGVDYEQYF | TGTGCCTCCGAACTAGCGGGGGTTGACTACGAGCAGTACTTC
TRBJ2-5 | - | - | TRBV3-1/TRBV3-2 | CASSPRGVETQYF | TGTGCCAGCAGCCCCCGGGGAGTGGAGACCCAGTACTTC
TRBJ2-2 | - | - | TRBV27 | CASSFRGRGELFF | TGTGCCAGCAGTTTTCGAGGGAGAGGGGAGCTGTTTTTT
TRBJ2-6 | - | once | TRBV15 | CATSTETGANVLTF | TGTGCCACCAGCACGGAGACTGGGGCCAACGTCCTGACTTTC
TRBJ2-2 | TRBD1 | - | TRBV27 | CASSKWDRGLGELFF | TGTGCCAGCAGTAAATGGGACAGGGGGCTAGGGGAGCTGTTTTTT